The clone carrying this TCR beta chain has ten or more counts. This sample is part of a study of low-dose radiotherapy and immunotherapy resistance in tumors. Study-level information: Cohort 1 was given 0.5 Gy per fraction every 2 weeks, for 6.5 Gy total. 1 Gy per fraction was delivered to Cohort 2 every two weeks, for 13 Gy total over 26 weeks. Intravenous cyclophosphamide 200 mg/m2 was given every two weeks, one day before radiation and immunotherapy.

TRAV- and TRBV-specific primers, spanning alpha and beta chains, primed first-strand cDNA. Amplification, which lasted around 20 PCR cycles, used a constant-region primer and V-primer adapter to amplify TCRs. TCRdb reprocessed the reads with MiXCR, giving one entry per CDR3 protein. The sample shows more than 70,000 distinct CDR3 sequences, less than 35% of them seen only once. The sample's time point: before trial treatment. It was nivolumab, ipilimumab, aspirin, low-dose cyclophosphamide and low-dose radiotherapy that donors received. Trimming cost V 1 base and J 3 bases, with 9 bases left between them. The V gene's germline CDR1 is SGHDN and CDR2 FVKESK. CDR3 length: 14 residues.

This receptor was taken from a female donor with ovarian cancer. This sample comprised PBMCs, obtained before treatment. The gene calls are TRBV14 and TRBJ2-5; D is possibly TRBD2 (6 bases). CDR3 region: CASSQVGGKETQYF. CDR3 nucleotides: TGTGCCAGCAGCCAAGTTGGAGGGAAAGAGACCCAGTACTTC.